This T cell receptor beta chain was sequenced for a study of OX40 agonist ivuxolimab in advanced cancers. Profiled with immunoSEQ multiplex PCR; TCRdb holds only in-frame clones, not every one. The sample lists roughly 36,000 clones, 82% occurring once. Specimen: CD4+ or CD8+ T cells sorted from blood, collected in a trial of the OX40 agonist ivuxolimab. This clonotype originated in an adult with an advanced solid tumor such as melanoma, head and neck, liver or kidney cancer.

The CDR3: CASSHGLALTGELFF. CDR3 bases: TGTGCCAGCAGCCATGGACTAGCGTTAACCGGGGAGCTGTTTTTT. This chain links TRBV2 with TRBJ2-2; 9 bases line up with TRBD2. The V gene's germline CDR1 is SNHLY and CDR2 FYNNEI. The ends lost 6 bases at V and 5 bases at J; junction bases unmatched: 7. CDR3 length: 15 residues. Full variable domain (rest looked up from reference TRBV2 and TRBJ2-2): EPEVTQTPSHQVTQMGQEVILRCVPISNHLYFYWYRQILGQKVEFLVSFYNNEISEKSEIFDDQFSVERPDGSNFTLKIRSTKLEDSAMYFCASSHGLALTGELFFGEGSRLTVL.